What follows are 3 T cell receptor beta chains derived from one specimen sequenced in a study of blood T cell repertoires in COVID-19. Measured with immunoSEQ multiplex PCR; TCRdb has only the in-frame clones, and not every one. The data contain roughly 180,000 clones, approximately 81% of them seen just once; the ten biggest clones take up 15% to 20%. The sample taken for sequencing was PBMCs or T cells enriched from blood (not recorded which). The receptor set was obtained from a man between 60 and 75 years old who had recovered from COVID-19.

The gene calls are TRBV5-1 and TRBJ2-7; D is possibly TRBD1 (5 bases). Trimming shortened V by 0 bases and J by 2 bases, and 9 bases separated the two germline ends. The CDR3 extends over 14 amino acids. Germline CDR1 is SGHRS and CDR2 is YFSETQ. Here the CDR3 DNA reads TGCGCCAGCAGCTTGGCGGACAAGGCCTACGAGCAGTACTTC. Amino acid sequence: CASSLADKAYEQYF.

This chain connects TRBV2 to TRBJ1-1, with a tentative D call TRBD1 (5 bases). CDR1 and CDR2 (germline): SNHLY, FYNNEI. V was cut by 7 bases and J by 0 bases, with 12 bases left in between. The CDR3 extends over 14 amino acids. The CDR3 spells CASTATGVNTEAFF. The CDR3 DNA is TGTGCCAGCACCGCTACGGGGGTGAACACTGAAGCTTTCTTT.

The chain employs TRBV9 and TRBJ1-6, with 10 positions matching TRBD1. Trimming cost V 4 bases and J 10 bases; bases outside gene matches: 5. The germline CDR1 and CDR2 sequences are SGDLS and YYNGEE. The CDR3 runs to 14 residues. CDR3 bases: TGTGCCAGCAGCCTTGGACAGGGGGACTCACCCCTCCACTTT. Translated: CASSLGQGDSPLHF.